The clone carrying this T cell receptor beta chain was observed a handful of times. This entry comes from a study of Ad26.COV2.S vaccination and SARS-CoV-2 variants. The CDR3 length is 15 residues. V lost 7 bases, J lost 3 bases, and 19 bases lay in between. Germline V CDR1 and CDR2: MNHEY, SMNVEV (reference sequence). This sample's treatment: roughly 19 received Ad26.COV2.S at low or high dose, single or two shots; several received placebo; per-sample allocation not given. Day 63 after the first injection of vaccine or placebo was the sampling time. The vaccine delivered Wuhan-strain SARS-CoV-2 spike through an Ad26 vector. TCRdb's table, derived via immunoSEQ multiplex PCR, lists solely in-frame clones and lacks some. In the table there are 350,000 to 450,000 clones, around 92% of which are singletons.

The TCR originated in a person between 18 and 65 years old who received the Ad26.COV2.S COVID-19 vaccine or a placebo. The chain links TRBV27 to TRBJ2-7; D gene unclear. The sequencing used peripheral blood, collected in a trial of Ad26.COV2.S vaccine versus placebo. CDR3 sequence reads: CASTAPPPRDYEQYF. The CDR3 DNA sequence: TGTGCCAGCACCGCTCCACCTCCCCGAGACTACGAGCAGTACTTC.